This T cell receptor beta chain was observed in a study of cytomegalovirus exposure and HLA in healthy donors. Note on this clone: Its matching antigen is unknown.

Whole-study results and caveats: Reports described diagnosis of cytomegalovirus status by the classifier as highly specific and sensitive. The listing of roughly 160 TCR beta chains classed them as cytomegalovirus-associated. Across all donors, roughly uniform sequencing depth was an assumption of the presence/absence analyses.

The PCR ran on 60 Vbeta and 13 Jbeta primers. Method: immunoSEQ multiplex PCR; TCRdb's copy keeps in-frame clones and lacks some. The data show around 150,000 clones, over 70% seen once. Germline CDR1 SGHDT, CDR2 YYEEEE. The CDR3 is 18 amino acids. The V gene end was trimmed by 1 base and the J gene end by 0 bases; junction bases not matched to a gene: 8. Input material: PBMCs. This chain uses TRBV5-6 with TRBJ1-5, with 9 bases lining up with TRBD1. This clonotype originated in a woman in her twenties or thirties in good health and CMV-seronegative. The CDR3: CASSLLGQGEYSNQPQHF. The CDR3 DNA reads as TGTGCCAGCAGCTTGTTGGGACAGGGAGAGTATAGCAATCAGCCCCAGCATTTT.